Reported below is one T cell receptor (beta chain). Its antigen is currently unknown. At one boundary the junction diverges from the germline segment, which might be a read error. The source of the sample is a study of post-analysis software for immune sequencing data. Study-level information: The disease courses covered relapsing-remitting, secondary progressive and progressive-relapsing multiple sclerosis.

The library was made from cDNA and included unique molecular identifiers. Yield was roughly 0.5 million cDNA molecules from around 1 to 9.1 million T cells. TCRdb independently ran MiXCR on the PCR reads; one entry per CDR3 protein. The sample carries hundreds of thousands of distinct CDR3 sequences, just under 30% recorded once. The study, taken as a whole, reports: About five TRBV segments, including TRBV5-6, TRBV5-1 and TRBV20-1, were more frequent in patients than controls. The authors found that F measure strongly co-clustered same-batch samples.

The CDR3 loop spans 14 amino acids. Looked up from germline, CDR1 is ENHRY and CDR2 is SYGVKD. Sequenced material: blood. The clonotype was recovered from a girl aged 10-17 years with multiple sclerosis. The genes are TRBV10-3 and TRBJ1-2; possibly TRBD1 for D (6 bases). The CDR3 loop is CAVSPGQPNYGYTF. The CDR3, as DNA: TGTGCCGTCAGCCCCGGACAGCCTAACTATGGCTACACCTTC.